A selection of T cell receptor beta chains follows, all from one sample in a study of vaccination effects on CD4 cells after COVID-19. Method: immunoSEQ multiplex PCR; TCRdb's copy keeps in-frame clones and lacks some. This sample has roughly 43,000 clones, with 65% to 75% found just once. No antigen is known for these receptors. This specimen consisted of CD4+ T cells from PBMCs cultured with HCoV-OC43 spike peptides, obtained after COVID-19 vaccination. The receptors were sampled from a human donor who received a COVID-19 vaccine. CDR3s include the opening cysteine and the closing phenylalanine or tryptophan. The size field is filled for only some rows; it gives once, few, many or a size class.

v_call	clone_size	j_call	cdr3_aa
TRBV20-1	few	TRBJ2-7	CSAEWDYEQYF
TRBV10-3	-	TRBJ2-2	CAIGAQGATNTGELFF
TRBV20-1	-	TRBJ1-6	CSASTTDNSPLHF
TRBV21-1	-	TRBJ1-1	CASSKLPRRYTEAFF
TRBV6-4	few	TRBJ1-1	CASSPGMNTEAFF
TRBV25-1	-	TRBJ1-1	CASSELGTGFRTEAFF
TRBV3-1/TRBV3-2	-	TRBJ2-3	CASSQTAGVGTDTQYF
TRBV24-1	-	TRBJ1-5	CATQGRGGGNQPQHF
TRBV6-1	-	TRBJ2-3	CASSEEAGGPDTQYF
TRBV6-1	-	TRBJ2-7	CASSEGTRRGYEQYF
TRBV18	-	TRBJ2-7	CASSPREGGYEQYF
TRBV19	-	TRBJ2-7	CASSSGTVSGYEQYF
TRBV20-1	-	TRBJ2-5	CSGTLQETQYF
TRBV5-5	few	TRBJ1-4	CASSFRPGQATNEKLFF
TRBV30	-	TRBJ1-6	CAWGTGGYNSPLHF
TRBV5-6	-	TRBJ2-2	CASSLSPLLYNTGELFF
TRBV5-4	-	TRBJ2-5	CASSLYSAVRQETQYF
TRBV2	-	TRBJ2-5	CASRIGAGGQETQYF
TRBV5-1	few	TRBJ2-1	CASSGEYNEQFF
TRBV4-1	-	TRBJ1-1	CASSNQGRGVEAFF
TRBV15	-	TRBJ2-6	CATSRPWTGNSGANVLTF
TRBV27	-	TRBJ2-3	CASRWTSGGTDTQYF
TRBV3-1/TRBV3-2	-	TRBJ1-2	CASSQDGYAEVGGYTF
TRBV5-1	-	TRBJ2-3	CASSLTGVDTDTQYF
TRBV7-2	-	TRBJ1-1	CASSLGRFNTEAFF
TRBV4-2	-	TRBJ2-1	CASSQAGLANYNEQFF
TRBV5-6	few	TRBJ2-7	CASSVRAEEQYF
TRBV27	few	TRBJ1-6	CASKKRDSHSPLHF
TRBV7-8	-	TRBJ1-5	CASKLGASNQPQHF
TRBV18	-	TRBJ1-1	CASSPLLVSENTEAFF
TRBV5-1	-	TRBJ2-5	CASSRRDRGLETQYF
TRBV2	-	TRBJ2-4	CASSETQSVNIQYF
TRBV6-2/TRBV6-3	-	TRBJ1-6	CASSYLFPRDKNSPLHF
TRBV18	-	TRBJ1-5	CASSPGQGNQPQHF
TRBV11-3	-	TRBJ2-2	CASSLHTGGTGELFF
TRBV10-3	-	TRBJ2-1	CAISLDRGFDEQFF
TRBV5-1	-	TRBJ2-7	CASSFFTGARTPIRLGEQYF
TRBV6-1	-	TRBJ1-5	CASSETRGDDPQHF
TRBV18	-	TRBJ2-1	CASSPLTSGDNEQFF
TRBV11-2	-	TRBJ1-2	CASSSRGKDSGGYGYTF